This T cell receptor beta chain was identified during a study of cytomegalovirus exposure and HLA in healthy donors. Study-wide points: There were about 160 TCR beta chains listed as cytomegalovirus-associated. Upon later analysis, TCR association rates were observed to vary by HLA locus, being highest for DRB1 and lowest for HLA-C.

The PCR made use of 60 Vbeta and 13 Jbeta primers. Profiling relied on immunoSEQ multiplex PCR, and the TCRdb table lists in-frame clones only, not all of them. The repertoire has 55,000 to 70,000 clones, 75% to 85% of them found once; the top ten carry approximately 5.9%. In regard to this clone: Its antigen is unknown.

Germline V gene lookup returns CDR1 SGDLS and CDR2 YYNGEE. This CDR3 contains 14 residues. Trimming took off 4 bases at V and 9 bases at J, with 17 bases between the two ends. Sample: PBMCs. This TCR was recovered from a male donor in good health and CMV-seronegative. J is TRBJ1-3 and V is TRBV9; D is unclear. Here the CDR3 reads CASSPSPGEGTIYF. The CDR3 region has the DNA TGTGCCAGCAGCCCTAGTCCCGGTGAAGGCACCATATATTTT.